One T cell receptor beta chain is described in this entry. Its target is unknown. TCRdb's table, derived via immunoSEQ multiplex PCR, lists solely in-frame clones and lacks some. The sample carries tens of thousands of clones, 94% recorded once. This sample was included in a study of OX40 agonist ivuxolimab in advanced cancers. Findings and limits, study-wide: No antigen was identified for the clonally expanded peripheral T cells. At doses 0.1 to 3.0 mg/kg, CD4+ and CD8+ clones expanded. CD8+ T cells showed, on average, more clonal expansion than CD4+ cells.

Trimming left V 0 bases short and J 6 bases short, with 10 bases between. This CDR3 is 13 amino acids long. Germline V gene sequence: CDR1 SGHDT, CDR2 YYEEEE. The origin of this receptor is an adult with an advanced solid tumor such as melanoma, head and neck, liver or kidney cancer. Material: CD4+ or CD8+ T cells sorted from blood, obtained in a trial of the OX40 agonist ivuxolimab. The chain combines TRBV5-6 with TRBJ2-7, with unresolved D. This chain's CDR3 is CASSLGAPAEQYF. CDR3 coding DNA: TGTGCCAGCAGCTTGGGCGCCCCCGCCGAGCAGTACTTC.